The sequence of this T cell receptor beta chain was determined in a study of spatial heterogeneity in lung cancer. Study-level information: Sequencing consistently turned up more beta-chain sequences than alpha-chain sequences. TCR transcript counts in tumor regions correlated strongly with a T cell module score from matched bulk RNA-seq.

This CDR3 has 14 amino acids. MiXCR was run by TCRdb on the 5' RACE reads, yielding one entry per CDR3 protein. The table shows some 21,000 distinct CDR3 sequences, with 5% to 7.5% occurring only once. Study-wide findings and caveats: For expanded intratumoral alpha and beta TCRs, counts tracked tumor mutation counts.

The time point: sample taken at primary tumor resection. There were around 72 donors, all of them untreated patients with early-stage non-small cell lung cancer. The study sequenced unsorted whole RNA from tumor, nontumor lung or frozen PBMC. As to this clonotype: Its specificity is unknown. A much bigger clone sits one base away, suggesting this may be a read error.

The clonotype originates from a male donor with early-stage non-small cell lung cancer. The chain carries TRBV12-3 or TRBV12-4 and TRBJ2-5, with TRBD2 matching over 14 bases. The sequences come from lung tumor tissue, collected at surgery. The CDR3 is CASSSGLAGENQYF. The CDR3 DNA reads as TGTGCCAGCAGTTCGGGACTAGCGGGAGAGAACCAGTACTTC.